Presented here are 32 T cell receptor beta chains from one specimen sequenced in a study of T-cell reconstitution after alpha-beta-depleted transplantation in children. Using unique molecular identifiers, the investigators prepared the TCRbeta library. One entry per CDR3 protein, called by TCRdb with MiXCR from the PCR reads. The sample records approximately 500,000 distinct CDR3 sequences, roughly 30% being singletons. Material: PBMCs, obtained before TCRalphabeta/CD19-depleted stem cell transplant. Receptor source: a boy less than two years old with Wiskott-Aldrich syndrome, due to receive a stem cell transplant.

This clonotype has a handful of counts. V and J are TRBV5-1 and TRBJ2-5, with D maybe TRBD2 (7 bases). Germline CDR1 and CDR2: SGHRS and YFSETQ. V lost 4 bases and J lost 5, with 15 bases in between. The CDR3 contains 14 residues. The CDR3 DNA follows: TGCGCCAGCAGCCCTGCGGGGGCCTCGGAGACCCAGTACTTC. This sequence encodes CASSPAGASETQYF.

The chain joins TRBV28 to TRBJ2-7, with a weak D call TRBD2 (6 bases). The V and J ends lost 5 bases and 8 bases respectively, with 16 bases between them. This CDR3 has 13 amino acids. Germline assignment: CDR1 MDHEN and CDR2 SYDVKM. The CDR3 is CASSPPRLGQQYF. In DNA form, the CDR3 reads TGTGCCAGCAGTCCACCCCGACTAGGACAGCAGTACTTC. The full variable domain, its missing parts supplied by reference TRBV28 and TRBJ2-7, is DVKVTQSSRYLVKRTGEKVFLECVQDMDHENMFWYRQDPGLGLRLIYFSYDVKMKEKGDIPEGYSVSREKKERFSLILESASTNQTSMYLCASSPPRLGQQYFGPGTRLTVT.

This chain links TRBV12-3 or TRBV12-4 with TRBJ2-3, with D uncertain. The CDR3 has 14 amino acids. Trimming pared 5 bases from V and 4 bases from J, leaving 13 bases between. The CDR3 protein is CASSGRGVADTQYF. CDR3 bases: TGTGCCAGCAGTGGGCGAGGCGTCGCAGATACGCAGTATTTT.

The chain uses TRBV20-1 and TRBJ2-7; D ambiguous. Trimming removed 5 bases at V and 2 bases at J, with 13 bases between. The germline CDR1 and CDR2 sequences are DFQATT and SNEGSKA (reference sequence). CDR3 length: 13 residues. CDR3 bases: TGCAGTGCTCCACCGAGATTACCCTACGAGCAGTACTTC. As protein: CSAPPRLPYEQYF.

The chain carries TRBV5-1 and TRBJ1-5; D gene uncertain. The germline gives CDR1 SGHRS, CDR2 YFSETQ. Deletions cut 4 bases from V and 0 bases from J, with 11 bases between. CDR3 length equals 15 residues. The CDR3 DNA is TGCGCCAGCAGCCTACAGTTTTATAGCAATCAGCCCCAGCATTTT. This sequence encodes CASSLQFYSNQPQHF.

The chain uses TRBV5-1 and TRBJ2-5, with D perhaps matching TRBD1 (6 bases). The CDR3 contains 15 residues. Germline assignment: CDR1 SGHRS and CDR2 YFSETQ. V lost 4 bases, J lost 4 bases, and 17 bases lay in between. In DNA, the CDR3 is TGCGCCAGCAGCCCCCGGACAGTTCGAGGAGAGACCCAGTACTTC. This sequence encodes CASSPRTVRGETQYF.

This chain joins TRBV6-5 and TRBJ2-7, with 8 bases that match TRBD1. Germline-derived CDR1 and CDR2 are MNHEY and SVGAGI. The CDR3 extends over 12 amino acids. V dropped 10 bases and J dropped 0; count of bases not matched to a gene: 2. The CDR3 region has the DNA TGTGCCACGGGACAGGCCTCCTACGAGCAGTACTTC. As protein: CATGQASYEQYF.

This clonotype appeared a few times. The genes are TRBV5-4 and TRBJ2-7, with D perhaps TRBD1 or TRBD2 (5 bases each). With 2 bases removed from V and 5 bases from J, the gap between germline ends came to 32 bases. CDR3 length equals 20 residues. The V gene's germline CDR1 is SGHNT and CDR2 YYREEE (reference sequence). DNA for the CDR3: TGTGCCAGCAGCTTCCGAGGGGTGGGCAGGGAACTTAACTCTAGGAACGAGCAGTACTTC. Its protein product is CASSFRGVGRELNSRNEQYF.

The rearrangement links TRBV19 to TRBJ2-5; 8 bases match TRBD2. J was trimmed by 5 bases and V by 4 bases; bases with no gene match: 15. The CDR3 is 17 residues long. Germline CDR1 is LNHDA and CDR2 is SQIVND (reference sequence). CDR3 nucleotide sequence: TGTGCCAGTAGTAAGAGTGCATCTCTAGCGGGCGAGGAGACCCAGTACTTC. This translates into CASSKSASLAGEETQYF.

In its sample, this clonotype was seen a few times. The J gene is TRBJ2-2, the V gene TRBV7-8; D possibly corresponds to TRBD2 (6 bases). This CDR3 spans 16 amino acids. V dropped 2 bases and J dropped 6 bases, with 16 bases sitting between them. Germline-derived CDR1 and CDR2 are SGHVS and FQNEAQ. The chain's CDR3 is CASSLPGLRSSGELFF. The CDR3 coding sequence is TGTGCCAGCAGCTTACCGGGACTTCGAAGTTCCGGGGAGCTGTTTTTT.

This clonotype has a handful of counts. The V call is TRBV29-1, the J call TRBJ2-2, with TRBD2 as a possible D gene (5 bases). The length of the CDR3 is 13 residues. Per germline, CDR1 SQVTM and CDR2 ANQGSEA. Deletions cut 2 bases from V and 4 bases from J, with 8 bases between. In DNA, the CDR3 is TGCAGCGTTGAATCGGGGTTCACCGGGGAGCTGTTTTTT. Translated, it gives CSVESGFTGELFF.

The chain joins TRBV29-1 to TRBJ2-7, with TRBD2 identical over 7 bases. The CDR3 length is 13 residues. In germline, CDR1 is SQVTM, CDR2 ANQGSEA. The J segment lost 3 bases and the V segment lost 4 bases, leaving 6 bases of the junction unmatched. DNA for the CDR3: TGCAGCGTTGGCCCAGGACTAGTCTACGAGCAGTACTTC. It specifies CSVGPGLVYEQYF.

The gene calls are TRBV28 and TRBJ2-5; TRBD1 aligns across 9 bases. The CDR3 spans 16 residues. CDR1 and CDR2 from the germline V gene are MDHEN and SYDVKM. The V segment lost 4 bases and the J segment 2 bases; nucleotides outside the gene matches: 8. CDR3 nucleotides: TGTGCCAGCAGTTCTCCCGGGACAGGGTGGCAAGAGACCCAGTACTTC. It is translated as CASSSPGTGWQETQYF.

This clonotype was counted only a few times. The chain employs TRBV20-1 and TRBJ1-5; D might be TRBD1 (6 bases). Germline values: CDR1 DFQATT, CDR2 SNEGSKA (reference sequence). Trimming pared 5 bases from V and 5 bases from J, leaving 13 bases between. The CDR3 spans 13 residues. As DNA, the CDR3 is TGCAGTGCTTCACAGGGCCGGGATCAGCCCCAGCATTTT. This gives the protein CSASQGRDQPQHF.

This chain's CDR3 is CASSFKGMEYTQYF. The CDR3 nucleotides are TGTGCCAGCAGCTTCAAGGGGATGGAGTATACGCAGTATTTT. V gene TRBV7-2 combines with J gene TRBJ2-3; TRBD1 might be the D (5 bases). This CDR3 comprises 14 residues. V lost 3 bases and J 7 bases, leaving 14 bases between the germline ends. CDR1 and CDR2 from the germline V gene are SGHTA and FQGNSA.

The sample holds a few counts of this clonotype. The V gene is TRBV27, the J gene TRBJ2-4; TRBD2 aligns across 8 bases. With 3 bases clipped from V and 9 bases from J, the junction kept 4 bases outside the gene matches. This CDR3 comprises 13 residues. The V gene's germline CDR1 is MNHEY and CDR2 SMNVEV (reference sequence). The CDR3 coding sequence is TGTGCCAGCAGTTTGGGACTAGGGGTCATTCAGTACTTC. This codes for CASSLGLGVIQYF.

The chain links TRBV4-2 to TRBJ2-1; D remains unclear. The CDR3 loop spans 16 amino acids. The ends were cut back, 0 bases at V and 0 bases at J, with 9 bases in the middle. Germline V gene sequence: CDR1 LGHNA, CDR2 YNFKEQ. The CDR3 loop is CASSQEDLLSYNEQFF. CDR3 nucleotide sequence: TGTGCCAGCAGCCAAGAAGACCTACTCTCCTACAATGAGCAGTTCTTC.

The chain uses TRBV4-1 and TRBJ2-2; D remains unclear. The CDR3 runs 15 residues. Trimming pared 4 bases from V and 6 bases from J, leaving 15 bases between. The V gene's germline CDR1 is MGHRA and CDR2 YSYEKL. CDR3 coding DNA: TGCGCCAGCAGCCCCACGGTCAGGTTCGCCGGGGAGCTGTTTTTT. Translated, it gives CASSPTVRFAGELFF.

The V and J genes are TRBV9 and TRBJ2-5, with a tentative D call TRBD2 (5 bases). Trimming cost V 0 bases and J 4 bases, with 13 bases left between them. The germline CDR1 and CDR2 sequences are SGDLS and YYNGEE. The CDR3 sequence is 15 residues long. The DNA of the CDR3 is TGTGCCAGCAGCGTAGCTGTACTAGAGGGAGAGACCCAGTACTTC. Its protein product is CASSVAVLEGETQYF. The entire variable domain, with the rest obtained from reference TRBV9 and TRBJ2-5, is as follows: DSGVTQTPKHLITATGQRVTLRCSPRSGDLSVYWYQQSLDQGLQFLIQYYNGEERAKGNILERFSAQQFPDLHSELNLSSLELGDSALYFCASSVAVLEGETQYFGPGTRLLVL.

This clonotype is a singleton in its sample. This CDR3 reads CASSYMGNSPLHF. The CDR3 DNA reads as TGTGCCAGCAGTTACATGGGGAATTCACCCCTCCACTTT. This chain uses TRBV6-5 with TRBJ1-6; D ambiguous. CDR3 length: 13 residues. Trimming cost V 2 bases and J 7 bases, with 6 bases left between them. CDR1 is MNHEY and CDR2 is SVGAGI in the germline V gene.

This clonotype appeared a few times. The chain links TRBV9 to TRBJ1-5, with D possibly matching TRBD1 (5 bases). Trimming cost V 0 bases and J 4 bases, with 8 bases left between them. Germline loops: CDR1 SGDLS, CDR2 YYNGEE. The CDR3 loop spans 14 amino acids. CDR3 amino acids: CASSVDPGNQPQHF. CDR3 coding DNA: TGTGCCAGCAGCGTAGACCCAGGGAATCAGCCCCAGCATTTT.

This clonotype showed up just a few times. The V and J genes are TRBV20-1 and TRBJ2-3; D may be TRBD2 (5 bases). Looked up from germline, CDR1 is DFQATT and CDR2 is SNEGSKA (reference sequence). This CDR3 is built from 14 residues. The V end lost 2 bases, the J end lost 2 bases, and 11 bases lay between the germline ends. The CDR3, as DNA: TGCAGTGCTAGAAAAAGGGAGTTCACAGATACGCAGTATTTT. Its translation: CSARKREFTDTQYF.

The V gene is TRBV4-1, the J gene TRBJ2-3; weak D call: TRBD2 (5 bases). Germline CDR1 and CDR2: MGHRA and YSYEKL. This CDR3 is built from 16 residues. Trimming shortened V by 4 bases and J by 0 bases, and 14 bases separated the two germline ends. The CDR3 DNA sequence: TGCGCCAGCAGCCCATTAGCGTCCTCTAGCACAGATACGCAGTATTTT. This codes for CASSPLASSSTDTQYF.

The CDR3 coding sequence is TGTGCCAGCAGCTTAGAACGGTGGGGAGGAAACACCATATATTTT. Translating gives CASSLERWGGNTIYF. This chain uses TRBV7-8 with TRBJ1-3; D call uncertain. This CDR3 contains 15 residues. V was pared by 1 base and J by 4 bases, with 11 bases between. Per germline, CDR1 SGHVS and CDR2 FQNEAQ.

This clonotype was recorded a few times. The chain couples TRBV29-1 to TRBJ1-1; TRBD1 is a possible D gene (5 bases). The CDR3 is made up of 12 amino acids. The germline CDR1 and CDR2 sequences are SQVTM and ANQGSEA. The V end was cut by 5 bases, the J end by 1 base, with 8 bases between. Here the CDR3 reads CSVSGGNTEAFF. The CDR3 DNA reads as TGCAGCGTTTCCGGGGGGAACACTGAAGCTTTCTTT.

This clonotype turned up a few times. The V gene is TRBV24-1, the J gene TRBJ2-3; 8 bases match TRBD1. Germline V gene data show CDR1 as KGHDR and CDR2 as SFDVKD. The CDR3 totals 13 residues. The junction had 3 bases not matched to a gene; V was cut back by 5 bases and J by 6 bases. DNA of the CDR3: TGTGCCACCAGTGGTCAGGGGGCTGATACGCAGTATTTT. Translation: CATSGQGADTQYF.

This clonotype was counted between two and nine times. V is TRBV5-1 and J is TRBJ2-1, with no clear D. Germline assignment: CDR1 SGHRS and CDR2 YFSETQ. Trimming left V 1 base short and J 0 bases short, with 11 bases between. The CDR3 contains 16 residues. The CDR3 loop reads CASSLSLRSSYNEQFF. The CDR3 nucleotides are TGCGCCAGCAGCTTGTCGCTGAGGAGCTCCTACAATGAGCAGTTCTTC. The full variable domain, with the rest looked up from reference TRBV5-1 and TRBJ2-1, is KAGVTQTPRYLIKTRGQQVTLSCSPISGHRSVSWYQQTPGQGLQFLFEYFSETQRNKGNFPGRFSGRQFSNSRSEMNVSTLELGDSALYLCASSLSLRSSYNEQFFGPGTRLTVL.

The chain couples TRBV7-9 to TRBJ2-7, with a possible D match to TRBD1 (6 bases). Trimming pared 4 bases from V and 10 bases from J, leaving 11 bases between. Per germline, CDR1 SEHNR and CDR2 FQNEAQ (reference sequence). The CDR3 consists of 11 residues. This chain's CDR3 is CASSSTGHQYF. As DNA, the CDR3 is TGTGCCAGCAGCTCAACAGGGCACCAGTACTTC.

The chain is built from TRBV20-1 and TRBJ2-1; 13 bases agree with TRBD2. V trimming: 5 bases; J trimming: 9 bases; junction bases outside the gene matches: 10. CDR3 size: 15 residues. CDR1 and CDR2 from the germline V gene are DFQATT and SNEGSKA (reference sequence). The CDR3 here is CSAGRTSGRLSEQFF. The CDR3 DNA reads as TGCAGTGCTGGAAGGACTAGCGGGAGATTGAGTGAGCAGTTCTTC.

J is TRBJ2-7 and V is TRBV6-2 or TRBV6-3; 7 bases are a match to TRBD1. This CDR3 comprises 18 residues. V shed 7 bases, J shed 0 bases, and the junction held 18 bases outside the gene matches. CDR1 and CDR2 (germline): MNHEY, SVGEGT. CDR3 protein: CASKSLRDSSWFSYEQYF. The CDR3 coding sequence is TGTGCCAGCAAATCATTAAGGGACAGCAGCTGGTTCTCCTACGAGCAGTACTTC.

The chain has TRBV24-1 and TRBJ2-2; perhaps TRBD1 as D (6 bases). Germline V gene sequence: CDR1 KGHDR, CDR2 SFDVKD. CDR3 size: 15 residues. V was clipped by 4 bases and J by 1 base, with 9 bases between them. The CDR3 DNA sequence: TGTGCCACCAGTGACCGGGGACAGAACACCGGGGAGCTGTTTTTT. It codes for CATSDRGQNTGELFF.

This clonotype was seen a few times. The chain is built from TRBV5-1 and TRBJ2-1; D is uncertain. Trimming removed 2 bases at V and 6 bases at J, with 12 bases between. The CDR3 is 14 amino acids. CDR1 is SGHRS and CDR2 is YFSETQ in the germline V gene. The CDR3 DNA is TGCGCCAGCAGCTTTACTCGAGTACCCAATGAGCAGTTCTTC. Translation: CASSFTRVPNEQFF.